This TCR beta chain was observed in a study of blood T cells in healthy people across ages. V was clipped by 3 bases and J by 10 bases, with 7 bases between them. The CDR3 totals 12 residues. Germline V gene lookup returns CDR1 LGHNA and CDR2 YSLEER. Combining a sample-barcoded 5' primer with a J-beta primer mix, a second PCR ran for roughly 7 to 12 cycles. TCRdb re-derived calls from the 5' RACE reads in MiXCR, one entry per CDR3 protein. The profile covers hundreds of thousands of distinct CDR3 sequences, with 29% appearing a single time and around a sixth taken by the ten largest. This clonotype has ten or more counts.

The chain combines TRBV4-3 with TRBJ1-6, with D possibly matching TRBD1 (5 bases). Sequencing used blood. This TCR derives from an elderly woman in good health. This CDR3 is CASSQGPSPLHF. The CDR3, as DNA: TGCGCCAGCAGCCAGGGACCCTCACCCCTCCACTTT.